The clone carrying this T cell receptor (beta chain) was counted a few times. Its antigen is unknown. CDR1 is SGHTA and CDR2 is FQGNSA in the germline V gene. The CDR3 contains 16 residues. Unmatched junction bases numbered 2, after V lost 3 bases and J lost 1 base. Constant-segment primers served in 5'RACE that generated TCR alpha and TCR beta cDNA libraries bearing sample barcodes and UMIs. TCRdb independently ran MiXCR on the 5' RACE reads; one entry per CDR3 protein. In the table there are under 650,000 distinct CDR3 sequences, roughly 18% of which are singletons. This record belongs to a study of T-cell memory formation after mild COVID-19. Study information: There were largely donor-specific TCR clusters. General study findings and limits: Clones that contracted from day 15 to 85 had balanced CD4/CD8; later expanders were CD4+ biased. Some clones that responded were present in memory (sampled pre-infection), which suggests cross-reactive memory joined.

The J gene is TRBJ1-6, the V gene TRBV7-2; TRBD1 aligns across 8 bases. This clonotype was sampled from an adult woman who had mild COVID-19 (a few samples of this study predate the infection). Cell type and time point are not known. The sample consisted of PBMCs or a T cell subset sorted from them (not recorded which). CDR3: CASSLTGVSYNSPLHF. The CDR3 DNA reads TGTGCCAGCAGCTTGACAGGGGTTTCCTATAATTCACCCCTCCACTTT.